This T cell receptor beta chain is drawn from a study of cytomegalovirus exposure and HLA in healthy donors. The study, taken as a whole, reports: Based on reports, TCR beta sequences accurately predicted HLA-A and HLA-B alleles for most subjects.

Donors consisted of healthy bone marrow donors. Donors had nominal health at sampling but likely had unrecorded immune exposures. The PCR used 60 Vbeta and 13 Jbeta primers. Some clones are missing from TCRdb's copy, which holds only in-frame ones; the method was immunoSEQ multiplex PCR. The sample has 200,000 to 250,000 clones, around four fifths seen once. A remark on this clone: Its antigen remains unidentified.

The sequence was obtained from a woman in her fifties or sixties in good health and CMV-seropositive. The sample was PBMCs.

The CDR3 protein is CASSLVPGTSGGAEKTQYF. The CDR3 DNA reads as TGTGCCAGCAGCTTAGTCCCTGGGACTAGCGGGGGGGCCGAGAAGACCCAGTACTTC. The gene calls are TRBV7-8 and TRBJ2-5; 16 bases agree with TRBD2. Germline assignment: CDR1 SGHVS and CDR2 FQNEAQ. The CDR3 has 19 amino acids. Losses at the gene ends were 1 base for V and 6 bases for J; bases not matched to a gene: 11. The variable domain in full, with the rest retrieved from reference TRBV7-8 and TRBJ2-5, is GAGVSQSPRYKVAKRGQDVALRCDPISGHVSLFWYQQALGQGPEFLTYFQNEAQLDKSGLPSDRFFAERPEGSVSTLKIQRTQQEDSAVYLCASSLVPGTSGGAEKTQYFGPGTRLLVL.